This TCR beta chain was obtained from a study of OX40 agonist ivuxolimab in advanced cancers. Trimming removed 5 bases from V and 7 bases from J, with 17 bases in between. The CDR3 totals 14 residues. The germline V gene has CDR1 LNHDA and CDR2 SQIVND (reference sequence). This table comes from immunoSEQ multiplex PCR, and its TCRdb copy is limited to in-frame clones, with some not included. Of around 77,000 clones detected, nearly 90% appear once; the ten largest clones hold 2% to 3%. This clone was counted a few times. The chain recombines TRBV19 with TRBJ1-1; D may be TRBD1 (5 bases). The specimen was CD4+ or CD8+ T cells sorted from blood, collected in a trial of the OX40 agonist ivuxolimab. The sequence was collected from an adult with an advanced solid tumor such as melanoma, head and neck, liver or kidney cancer. The CDR3 bases are TGTGCCAGTAGTCTCGTGGGGGACGGAATTGAAGCTTTCTTT. It specifies CASSLVGDGIEAFF. Together with reference TRBV19 and TRBJ1-1, the CDR3 gives the full variable domain: DGGITQSPKYLFRKEGQNVTLSCEQNLNHDAMYWYRQDPGQGLRLIYYSQIVNDFQKGDIAEGYSVSREKKESFPLTVTSAQKNPTAFYLCASSLVGDGIEAFFGQGTRLTVV.